This TCR beta chain is from a study of cytomegalovirus exposure and HLA in healthy donors. Study-level results: The authors enumerated around 150 TCR beta chains as linked to cytomegalovirus. Most TCRs appeared rarely, but some public TCRs recurred in many donors. The CMV antigen specificity of a few CMV-associated chains was confirmed through in vitro analysis.

This clone was recorded once. Its antigen is unidentified. CDR1 and CDR2 (germline): MNHEY, SVGAGI. V was clipped by 6 bases and J by 3 bases; unmatched bases: 7. The CDR3 contains 14 residues. Libraries were prepared by immunoSEQ multiplex PCR; TCRdb keeps only in-frame clonotypes and omits some of them. The table records 180,000 or so clones, around nine tenths of them present only once. A 120-subject validation cohort, separate from the roughly 680-subject first cohort, supplied the donors. The clonotype was recovered from a young man in good health and CMV-seropositive. The V gene is TRBV6-5, the J gene TRBJ2-7; 8 nucleotides line up with TRBD1. Specimen: PBMCs. This CDR3 is CASSPGGSGYEQYF. The DNA of the CDR3 is TGTGCCAGCAGCCCAGGGGGCTCCGGCTACGAGCAGTACTTC.